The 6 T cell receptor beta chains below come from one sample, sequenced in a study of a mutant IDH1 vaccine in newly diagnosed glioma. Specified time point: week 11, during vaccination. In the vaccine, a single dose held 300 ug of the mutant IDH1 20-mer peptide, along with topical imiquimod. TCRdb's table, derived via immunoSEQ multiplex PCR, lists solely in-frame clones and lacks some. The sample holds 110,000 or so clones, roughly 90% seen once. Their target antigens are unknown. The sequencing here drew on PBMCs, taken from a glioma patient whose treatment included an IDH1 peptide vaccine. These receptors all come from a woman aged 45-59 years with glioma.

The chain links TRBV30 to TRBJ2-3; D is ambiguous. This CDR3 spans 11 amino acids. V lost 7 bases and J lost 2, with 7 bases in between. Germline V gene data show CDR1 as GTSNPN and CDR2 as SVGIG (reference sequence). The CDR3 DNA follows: TGTGCCTACCAAATCACAGATACGCAGTATTTT. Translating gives CAYQITDTQYF.

The CDR3 nucleotides are TGCAGCGTTGAAAAGTGGGGGACAAGCTACGAGCAGTACTTC. Protein: CSVEKWGTSYEQYF. The V and J genes are TRBV29-1 and TRBJ2-7, with a weak D call TRBD1 (6 bases). Trimming took off 2 bases at V and 3 bases at J, with 14 bases between the two ends. CDR1 and CDR2 from the germline V gene are SQVTM and ANQGSEA. The CDR3 extends over 14 amino acids.

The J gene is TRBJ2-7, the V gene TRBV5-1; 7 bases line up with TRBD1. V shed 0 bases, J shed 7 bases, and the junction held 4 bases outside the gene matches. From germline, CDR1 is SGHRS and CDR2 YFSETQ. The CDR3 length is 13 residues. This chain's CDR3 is CASSLAGQTEQYF. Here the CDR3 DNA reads TGCGCCAGCAGCTTGGCGGGACAGACAGAGCAGTACTTC.

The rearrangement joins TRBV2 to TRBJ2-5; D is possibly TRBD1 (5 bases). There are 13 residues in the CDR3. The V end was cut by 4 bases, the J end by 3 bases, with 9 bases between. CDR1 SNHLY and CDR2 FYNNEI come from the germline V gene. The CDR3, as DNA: TGTGCCAGCAGTGCGGAACAGGAAGAGACCCAGTACTTC. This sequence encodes CASSAEQEETQYF.

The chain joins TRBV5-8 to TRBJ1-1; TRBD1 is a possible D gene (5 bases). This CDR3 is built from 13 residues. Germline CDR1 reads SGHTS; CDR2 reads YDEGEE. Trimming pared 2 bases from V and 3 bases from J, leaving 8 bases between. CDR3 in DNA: TGTGCCAGCAGCTTCGGGGCGCACACTGAAGCTTTCTTT. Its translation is CASSFGAHTEAFF.

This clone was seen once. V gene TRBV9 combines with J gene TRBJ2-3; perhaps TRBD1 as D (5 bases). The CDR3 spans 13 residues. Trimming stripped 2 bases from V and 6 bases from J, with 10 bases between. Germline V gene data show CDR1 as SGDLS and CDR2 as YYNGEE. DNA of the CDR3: TGTGCCAGCAGCGTGTCAGGGTTGGATACGCAGTATTTT. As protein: CASSVSGLDTQYF.